This note documents a single T cell receptor (beta chain) sequence. Here immunoSEQ multiplex PCR was the method, and the copy in TCRdb shows in-frame clones only, minus some. The table has about 100,000 clones, 85% to 95% seen once. Trimming cost V 0 bases and J 4 bases, with 13 bases left between them. This CDR3 comprises 15 residues. CDR1 GTSNPN and CDR2 SVGIG come from the germline V gene (reference sequence). This sample is part of a study of siplizumab effects on memory and regulatory T cells. The TCR was taken from a human donor in good health. The genes are TRBV30 and TRBJ2-1; D may be TRBD2 (6 bases). The sample taken for sequencing was non-Treg CD4+ T cells sorted from blood. The chain's CDR3 is CAWSVRAGFYNEQFF. The CDR3 DNA follows: TGTGCCTGGAGTGTACGTGCGGGGTTTTACAATGAGCAGTTCTTC.